The entry below gives a single T cell receptor beta chain sequence along with its context. As originally analysed: Using reference gene primer amplification, nucleated cell counts were estimated. Profiled with immunoSEQ multiplex PCR; TCRdb holds only in-frame clones, not every one. The V and J calls and the clone size are those of that table, but D and trimming were determined from the DNA. The sample has more than 250,000 clones, approximately 85% seen once; the top ten hold under 2%. The sample belongs to a study of blood T cell repertoires in COVID-19. As for the study in general: Acute and convalescent COVID-19 specimens originated in the United States, Italy and Spain. PBMCs, B-cell-depleted T cells, or T cells were the source of the cDNA or gDNA that made up the material.

V was pared by 7 bases and J by 8 bases, with 12 bases between. This CDR3 is built from 11 residues. Germline-derived CDR1 and CDR2 are SQVTM and ANQGSEA. Sequencing was done on a sample of peripheral blood. This chain links TRBV29-1 with TRBJ2-1; D is possibly TRBD1 (6 bases). The clonotype comes from a woman aged 50 to 65 with acute or convalescent COVID-19. CDR3 sequence reads: CSGHRADEQFF. The CDR3 bases are TGCAGCGGGCACAGGGCGGATGAGCAGTTCTTC.